A selection of T cell receptor beta chains follows, all from one sample in a study of cytotoxic CD8 clonotypes in ibrutinib-treated CLL. Using immunoSEQ multiplex PCR, the repertoire was profiled, and TCRdb retains in-frame clones only, with some absent. This sample has some 200,000 clones, with just under 80% found just once. The input for sequencing was PBMCs, taken after 12 months of ibrutinib treatment. These receptors originate from a human donor with chronic lymphocytic leukemia. The CDR3 runs from the conserved cysteine through the conserved F or W. A D gene is named only where the DNA matches it firmly. Size is omitted from some rows. Given values are once, few, many or a class for expanded clones.

size	V	J	D	CDR3	DNA
NA	TRBV27	TRBJ2-7	NA	CASSLTGLNSYEQYF	TGTGCCAGCAGTTTGACAGGCCTTAACTCCTACGAGCAGTACTTC
NA	TRBV30	TRBJ2-5	NA	CAWSVHGGQETQYF	TGTGCCTGGAGTGTACATGGGGGGCAAGAGACCCAGTACTTC
NA	TRBV6-5	TRBJ1-1	NA	CASRIPGAPNTEAFF	TGTGCCAGCAGAATACCAGGGGCTCCGAACACTGAAGCTTTCTTT
NA	TRBV11-2	TRBJ2-1	NA	CASTIPGGNEQFF	TGTGCCAGCACCATACCTGGGGGCAATGAGCAGTTCTTC
NA	TRBV5-4	TRBJ2-3	NA	CASSMGEADTQYF	TGTGCCAGCAGCATGGGGGAAGCGGATACGCAGTATTTT
NA	TRBV10-1	TRBJ1-5	NA	CASSDRVGDQPQHF	TGCGCCAGCAGTGACAGGGTTGGGGATCAGCCCCAGCATTTT
NA	TRBV5-1	TRBJ2-1	TRBD1	CASSFGTGGNEQFF	TGCGCCAGCAGCTTCGGGACAGGGGGCAATGAGCAGTTCTTC
NA	TRBV7-9	TRBJ1-4	NA	CASSEGQDNEKLFF	TGTGCCAGCAGCGAAGGGCAAGATAATGAAAAACTGTTTTTT
NA	TRBV9	TRBJ2-1	NA	CASSVVRGVADNEQFF	TGTGCCAGCAGCGTAGTTCGGGGTGTGGCTGACAATGAGCAGTTCTTC
many	TRBV7-8	TRBJ1-5	TRBD1	CASSSTPQGDSQHF	TGTGCCAGCAGCTCTACTCCACAGGGGGATTCCCAGCATTTT
NA	TRBV27	TRBJ2-2	NA	CASSLSSGGTNTGELFF	TGTGCCAGCAGTTTATCATCCGGGGGCACGAACACCGGGGAGCTGTTTTTT
NA	TRBV19	TRBJ2-7	TRBD1	CASSSIPRTGGSYEQYF	TGTGCCAGTAGTTCCATACCCAGGACAGGGGGCTCGTACGAGCAGTACTTC
NA	TRBV19	TRBJ2-3	TRBD2	CATRLAGRADTQYF	TGTGCCACTAGACTAGCGGGAAGAGCAGATACGCAGTATTTT
NA	TRBV6-1	TRBJ2-2	TRBD1	CAGRQGGTGELFF	TGTGCCGGACGACAGGGGGGAACCGGGGAGCTGTTTTTT
NA	TRBV18	TRBJ2-1	NA	CASSPRPGVYNEQFF	TGTGCCAGCTCACCTCGTCCGGGGGTCTACAATGAGCAGTTCTTC
once	TRBV6-1	TRBJ2-1	NA	CASSEAVRGAEQFF	TGTGCCAGCAGTGAAGCGGTCCGGGGGGCTGAGCAGTTCTTC
NA	TRBV18	TRBJ1-3	NA	CASSPVGAGNTIYF	TGTGCCAGCTCACCAGTGGGAGCGGGAAACACCATATATTTT
NA	TRBV6-6	TRBJ2-1	NA	CASSYGISNGDEQFF	TGTGCCAGCAGTTACGGTATCTCAAACGGGGATGAGCAGTTCTTC
NA	TRBV5-1	TRBJ2-1	NA	CASSLRLGTYNEQFF	TGCGCCAGCAGCTTGCGTTTAGGGACCTACAATGAGCAGTTCTTC
NA	TRBV20-1	TRBJ2-5	NA	CSARVLETQYF	TGCAGTGCACGGGTTTTAGAGACCCAGTACTTC
NA	TRBV6-5	TRBJ2-7	NA	CASSRDYEQYF	TGTGCCAGCAGCCGGGACTACGAGCAGTACTTC
NA	TRBV5-1	TRBJ2-1	TRBD2	CASSYGTSGSSGNEQFF	TGCGCCAGCAGCTATGGGACTAGCGGGAGTTCGGGGAATGAGCAGTTCTTC
NA	TRBV2	TRBJ2-2	NA	CASSEQGTGELFF	TGTGCCAGCAGTGAACAGGGAACCGGGGAGCTGTTTTTT
NA	TRBV5-6	TRBJ1-1	NA	CASKSRGLGRTEAFF	TGTGCCAGCAAGAGTCGGGGTCTGGGTAGAACTGAAGCTTTCTTT
NA	TRBV18	TRBJ1-4	TRBD1	CASSPAQGGRKLFF	TGTGCCAGCTCACCGGCGCAGGGGGGGCGAAAACTGTTTTTT
NA	TRBV10-3	TRBJ2-7	TRBD2	CAIRDTSGRAYEQYF	TGTGCCATCAGGGATACTAGCGGGAGGGCCTACGAGCAGTACTTC
many	TRBV27	TRBJ2-1	NA	CASGVPRQQFF	TGTGCCAGCGGAGTGCCCCGCCAGCAGTTCTTC
NA	TRBV5-8	TRBJ2-7	NA	CASSGREGLSSYEQYF	TGTGCCAGCAGCGGACGAGAGGGCTTAAGCTCCTACGAGCAGTACTTC
NA	TRBV18	TRBJ2-3	NA	CASSPADTQYF	TGTGCCAGCTCACCTGCAGATACGCAGTATTTT
NA	TRBV7-9	TRBJ2-5	TRBD2	CASSFWTSVGETQYF	TGTGCCAGCAGCTTTTGGACTAGCGTGGGGGAGACCCAGTACTTC
NA	TRBV5-1	TRBJ2-1	TRBD2	CASSVTSGNYNEQFF	TGCGCCAGCAGCGTGACTAGCGGGAATTACAATGAGCAGTTCTTC
NA	TRBV10-3	TRBJ2-5	NA	CAISGALGGQETQYF	TGTGCCATCAGTGGGGCCCTAGGTGGCCAAGAGACCCAGTACTTC
few	TRBV2	TRBJ1-3	TRBD1	CASSWDRGTGNTIYF	TGTGCCAGCAGCTGGGACAGGGGGACTGGAAACACCATATATTTT
NA	TRBV5-1	TRBJ2-1	NA	CASSLGDDYNEQFF	TGCGCCAGCAGCTTGGGAGACGATTACAATGAGCAGTTCTTC
NA	TRBV10-3	TRBJ1-1	NA	CAIRSGENTEAFF	TGTGCCATCAGATCAGGGGAGAACACTGAAGCTTTCTTT